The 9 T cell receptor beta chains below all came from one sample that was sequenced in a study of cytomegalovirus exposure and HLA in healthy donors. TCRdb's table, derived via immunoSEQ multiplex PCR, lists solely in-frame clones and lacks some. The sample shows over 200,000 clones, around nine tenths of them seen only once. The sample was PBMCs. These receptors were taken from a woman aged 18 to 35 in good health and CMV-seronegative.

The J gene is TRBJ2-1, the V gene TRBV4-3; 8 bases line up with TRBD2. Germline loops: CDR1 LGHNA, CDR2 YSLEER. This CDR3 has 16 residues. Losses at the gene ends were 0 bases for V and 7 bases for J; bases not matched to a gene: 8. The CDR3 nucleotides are TGCGCCAGCAGCCAAGATTACCAGCGGGAGTGGAATGAGCAGTTCTTC. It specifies CASSQDYQREWNEQFF.

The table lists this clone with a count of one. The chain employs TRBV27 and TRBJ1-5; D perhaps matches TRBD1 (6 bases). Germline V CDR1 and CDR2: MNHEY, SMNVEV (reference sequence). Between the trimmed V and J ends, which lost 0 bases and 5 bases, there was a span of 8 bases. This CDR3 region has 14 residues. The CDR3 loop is CASSLSDRYQPQHF. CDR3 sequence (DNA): TGTGCCAGCAGTTTATCGGACAGATATCAGCCCCAGCATTTT.

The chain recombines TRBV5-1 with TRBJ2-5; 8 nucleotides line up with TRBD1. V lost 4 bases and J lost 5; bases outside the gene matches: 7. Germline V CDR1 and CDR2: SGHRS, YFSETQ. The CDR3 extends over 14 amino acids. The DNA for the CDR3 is TGCGCCAGCAGCCGGACAGGGCGGATGGAGACCCAGTACTTC. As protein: CASSRTGRMETQYF.

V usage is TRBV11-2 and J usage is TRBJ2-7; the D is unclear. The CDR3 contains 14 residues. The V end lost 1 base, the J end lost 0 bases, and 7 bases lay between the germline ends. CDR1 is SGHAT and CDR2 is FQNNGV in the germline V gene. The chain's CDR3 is CASSLGQISYEQYF. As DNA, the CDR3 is TGTGCCAGCAGCTTAGGGCAGATCTCCTACGAGCAGTACTTC.

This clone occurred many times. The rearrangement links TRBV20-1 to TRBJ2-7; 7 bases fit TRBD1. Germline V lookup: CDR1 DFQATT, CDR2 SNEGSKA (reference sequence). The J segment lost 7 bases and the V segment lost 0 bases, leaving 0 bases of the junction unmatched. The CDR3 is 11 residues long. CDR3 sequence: CSAREDREQYF. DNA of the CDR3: TGCAGTGCTAGAGAGGACAGGGAGCAGTACTTC.

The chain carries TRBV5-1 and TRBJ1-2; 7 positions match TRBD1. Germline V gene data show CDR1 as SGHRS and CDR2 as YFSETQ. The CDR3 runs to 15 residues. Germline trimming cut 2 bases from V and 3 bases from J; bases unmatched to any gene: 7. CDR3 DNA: TGCGCCAGCAGCTTCACAGGGGCTCCTGACTATGGCTACACCTTC. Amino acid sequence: CASSFTGAPDYGYTF.

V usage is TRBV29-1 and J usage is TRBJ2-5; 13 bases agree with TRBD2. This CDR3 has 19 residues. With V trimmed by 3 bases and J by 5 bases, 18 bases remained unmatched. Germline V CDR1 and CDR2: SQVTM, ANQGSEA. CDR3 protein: CSVDPWGTSGTSKGETQYF. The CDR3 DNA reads TGCAGCGTTGATCCCTGGGGGACTAGCGGGACAAGTAAAGGGGAGACCCAGTACTTC.

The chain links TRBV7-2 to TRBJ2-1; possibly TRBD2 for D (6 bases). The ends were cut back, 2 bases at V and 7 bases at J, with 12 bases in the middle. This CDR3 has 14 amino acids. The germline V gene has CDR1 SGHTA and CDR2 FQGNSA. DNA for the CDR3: TGTGCCAGCAGCTTATCGGGGACTCGTAATGAGCAGTTCTTC. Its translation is CASSLSGTRNEQFF. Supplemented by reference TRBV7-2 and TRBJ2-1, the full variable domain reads GAGVSQSPSNKVTEKGKDVELRCDPISGHTALYWYRQSLGQGLEFLIYFQGNSAPDKSGLPSDRFSAERTGGSVSTLTIQRTQQEDSAVYLCASSLSGTRNEQFFGPGTRLTVL.

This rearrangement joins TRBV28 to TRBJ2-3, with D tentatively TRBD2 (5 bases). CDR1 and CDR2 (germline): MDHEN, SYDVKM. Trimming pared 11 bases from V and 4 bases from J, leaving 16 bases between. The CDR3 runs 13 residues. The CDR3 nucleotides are TGTGCCGGCTCTAGCTCGTGGGCAGATACGCAGTATTTT. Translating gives CAGSSSWADTQYF.